Below, 21 T cell receptor beta chains from the same sample are listed, as sequenced in a study of OX40 agonist ivuxolimab in advanced cancers. The repertoire was sequenced with immunoSEQ multiplex PCR; TCRdb's copy has only in-frame clones and lacks some. This table holds about 100,000 clones, more than 95% found once. This material consisted of CD4+ or CD8+ T cells sorted from blood, taken in a trial of the OX40 agonist ivuxolimab. The receptor source for this set is an adult with an advanced solid tumor such as melanoma, head and neck, liver or kidney cancer.

The V call is TRBV11-2, the J call TRBJ2-3; possibly TRBD1 for D (6 bases). The CDR3 extends over 16 amino acids. V was pared by 4 bases and J by 6 bases, with 20 bases between. Germline-derived CDR1 and CDR2 are SGHAT and FQNNGV. CDR3 sequence (DNA): TGTGCCAGCAGCTCAACGACAGGAGAAACTTCCGATACGCAGTATTTT. Protein product: CASSSTTGETSDTQYF.

This chain uses TRBV7-2 with TRBJ2-1; D ambiguous. V lost 6 bases and J lost 5, with 11 bases in between. Per germline, CDR1 SGHTA and CDR2 FQGNSA. CDR3 length: 13 amino acids. CDR3 nucleotide sequence: TGTGCCAGCAGGGGGAACGCGGACAATGAGCAGTTCTTC. This translates into CASRGNADNEQFF. Full variable domain (missing parts from reference TRBV7-2 and TRBJ2-1): GAGVSQSPSNKVTEKGKDVELRCDPISGHTALYWYRQSLGQGLEFLIYFQGNSAPDKSGLPSDRFSAERTGGSVSTLTIQRTQQEDSAVYLCASRGNADNEQFFGPGTRLTVL.

V is TRBV4-2 and J is TRBJ2-2; TRBD2 matches at 10 bases. The V gene end was trimmed by 3 bases and the J gene end by 4 bases; junction bases not matched to a gene: 14. The CDR3 loop spans 19 amino acids. The germline CDR1 and CDR2 sequences are LGHNA and YNFKEQ. CDR3 sequence (DNA): TGTGCCAGCAGCCATCCCGCTCCGTCAGCGGGGGGGCCCACCGGGGAGCTGTTTTTT. Protein sequence: CASSHPAPSAGGPTGELFF.

The chain recombines TRBV4-3 with TRBJ2-5, with 7 bases fitting TRBD2. The germline V gene has CDR1 LGHNA and CDR2 YSLEER. The CDR3 has 16 amino acids. The J segment lost 5 bases and the V segment lost 0 bases, leaving 9 bases of the junction unmatched. The CDR3 sequence is CASSQDPTSRWETQYF. The CDR3 DNA reads TGCGCCAGCAGCCAAGATCCGACTAGCCGGTGGGAGACCCAGTACTTC.

The chain uses TRBV28 and TRBJ2-3; the match to TRBD2 covers 7 bases. The CDR3 totals 14 residues. Trimming cost V 6 bases and J 2 bases; bases outside gene matches: 5. The germline gives CDR1 MDHEN, CDR2 SYDVKM. CDR3 sequence (DNA): TGTGCCAGCAGGCGGGAGAACCCCACAGATACGCAGTATTTT. Its protein product is CASRRENPTDTQYF. Combining the CDR3 with reference TRBV28 and TRBJ2-3 gives the whole variable domain DVKVTQSSRYLVKRTGEKVFLECVQDMDHENMFWYRQDPGLGLRLIYFSYDVKMKEKGDIPEGYSVSREKKERFSLILESASTNQTSMYLCASRRENPTDTQYFGPGTRLTVL.

In DNA, the CDR3 is TGCAGCGCCACAGGGGAGCGGGGCTATGGCTACACCTTC. Translated, it gives CSATGERGYGYTF. V gene TRBV29-1 combines with J gene TRBJ1-2, with TRBD1 matching 7 bases. The V and J ends lost 7 bases and 4 bases, in that order; junction bases with no gene match: 9. The CDR3 is made up of 13 amino acids. Germline CDR1 is SQVTM and CDR2 is ANQGSEA.

The V gene is TRBV7-9, the J gene TRBJ1-1; D not resolved. Per the germline V gene, CDR1 is SEHNR and CDR2 is FQNEAQ (reference sequence). V was cut by 7 bases and J by 1 base, with 13 bases left in between. This CDR3 has 14 residues. The CDR3 region has the DNA TGTGCCAGCATTCGGACGGGCCGGAACACTGAAGCTTTCTTT. Translated, it gives CASIRTGRNTEAFF.

The V call is TRBV27, the J call TRBJ2-1; D is undetermined. Germline CDR1 and CDR2: MNHEY and SMNVEV (reference sequence). CDR3 length: 16 residues. The V end lost 1 base, the J end lost 8 bases, and 18 bases lay between the germline ends. The CDR3, as DNA: TGTGCCAGCAGTTTATACCGGACGCCTTCTAGGGATGAGCAGTTCTTC. It yields the protein CASSLYRTPSRDEQFF.

This chain connects TRBV4-1 to TRBJ2-7; 7 bases agree with TRBD2. CDR3 length: 13 residues. Germline CDR1 is MGHRA and CDR2 is YSYEKL. Germline trimming cut 1 base from V and 6 bases from J; bases unmatched to any gene: 3. CDR3 in amino acids: CASSQVGGVEQYF. The CDR3 DNA follows: TGCGCCAGCAGCCAAGTGGGGGGGGTCGAGCAGTACTTC.

This chain uses TRBV5-5 with TRBJ2-7; 8 bases are shared with TRBD2. CDR3 length: 15 residues. CDR1 is SGHKS and CDR2 is YYEKEE in the germline V gene (reference sequence). The V gene end was trimmed by 2 bases and the J gene end by 4 bases; junction bases not matched to a gene: 8. CDR3 DNA sequence: TGTGCCAGCAGCTTAACGGCGGGAGGATTGTACGAGCAGTACTTC. Translation gives CASSLTAGGLYEQYF.

V usage is TRBV27 and J usage is TRBJ1-4, with 9 bases fitting TRBD1. The V gene's germline CDR1 is MNHEY and CDR2 SMNVEV (reference sequence). J gave up 5 bases and V 5 bases, and 6 bases lay outside the gene matches. The CDR3 is 15 residues long. As DNA, the CDR3 is TGTGCCAGCAGTAAAAAGACAGGGGGGAATGAAAAACTGTTTTTT. Its translation: CASSKKTGGNEKLFF.

The J gene is TRBJ2-7, the V gene TRBV5-6, with D perhaps TRBD1 (6 bases). Between the trimmed V and J ends, which lost 4 bases and 5 bases, there was a span of 10 bases. This CDR3 has 12 residues. CDR1 and CDR2 (germline): SGHDT, YYEEEE. Here the CDR3 reads CASSDTGNEQYF. The CDR3 DNA sequence: TGTGCCAGCAGCGATACAGGGAACGAGCAGTACTTC.

The chain combines TRBV6-1 with TRBJ2-3; 9 nucleotides agree with TRBD1. Losses at the gene ends were 8 bases for V and 0 bases for J; bases not matched to a gene: 3. The CDR3 consists of 14 residues. Per germline, CDR1 MNHNS and CDR2 SASEGT. CDR3 nucleotides: TGTGCCAGCGGGGACAGGGATAGCACAGATACGCAGTATTTT. Encoded protein: CASGDRDSTDTQYF.

The chain couples TRBV5-6 to TRBJ2-3; 10 nucleotides align to TRBD2. The germline V gene encodes CDR1 SGHDT and CDR2 YYEEEE. Germline trimming cut 0 bases from V and 5 bases from J; bases unmatched to any gene: 9. The CDR3 has 17 amino acids. The CDR3 here is CASSLVVRASGGDTQYF. The CDR3 nucleotides are TGTGCCAGCAGCTTGGTTGTTCGTGCTAGCGGGGGAGATACGCAGTATTTT.

V gene TRBV4-2 combines with J gene TRBJ2-7, with TRBD1 matching 8 bases. Trimming took 4 bases from V and 6 from J; bases not matched to a gene: 14. Germline assignment: CDR1 LGHNA and CDR2 YNFKEQ. The CDR3 sequence is 16 residues long. The CDR3 DNA follows: TGTGCCAGCAGCCTAATTGGGACAGGCGCTATGAGCGAGCAGTACTTC. Protein sequence: CASSLIGTGAMSEQYF.

CDR3 amino acids: CASSALRGATDTQYF. In DNA, the CDR3 is TGTGCCAGCAGTGCCTTAAGGGGGGCCACAGATACGCAGTATTTT. The chain has TRBV27 and TRBJ2-3; D is possibly TRBD1 or TRBD2 (6 bases each). V lost 5 bases and J lost 2, with 14 bases in between. Germline-derived CDR1 and CDR2 are MNHEY and SMNVEV (reference sequence). The CDR3 has 15 residues.

The count of this clone is one. The chain carries TRBV28 and TRBJ1-4; a weak D match, TRBD1 (5 bases). The V end was cut by 3 bases, the J end by 2 bases, with 22 bases between. The germline V gene has CDR1 MDHEN and CDR2 SYDVKM. CDR3 length: 19 amino acids. CDR3 in DNA: TGTGCCAGCAGTTTGGCGGGGCGCGCCCATCCAACGACTAATGAAAAACTGTTTTTT. Protein sequence: CASSLAGRAHPTTNEKLFF.

This clone was picked up a small number of times. The V gene is TRBV19, the J gene TRBJ2-5, with D tentatively TRBD1 or TRBD2 (5 bases each). With 10 bases removed from V and 7 bases from J, the gap between germline ends came to 16 bases. This CDR3 is 12 amino acids long. Germline loops: CDR1 LNHDA, CDR2 SQIVND (reference sequence). CDR3 protein: CATRDPKGTQYF. DNA for the CDR3: TGTGCCACCAGGGACCCAAAAGGGACCCAGTACTTC.

The gene calls are TRBV29-1 and TRBJ1-2; D remains unclear. The CDR3 runs to 12 residues. Germline V lookup: CDR1 SQVTM, CDR2 ANQGSEA. V was pared by 4 bases and J by 4 bases, with 10 bases between. For the CDR3, the DNA is TGCAGCGTTGGTCCCTCCCCCTATGGCTACACCTTC. Translating it yields CSVGPSPYGYTF. Combining the CDR3 with reference TRBV29-1 and TRBJ1-2 gives the whole variable domain SAVISQKPSRDICQRGTSLTIQCQVDSQVTMMFWYRQQPGQSLTLIATANQGSEATYESGFVIDKFPISRPNLTFSTLTVSNMSPEDSSIYLCSVGPSPYGYTFGSGTRLTVV.

This chain uses TRBV5-5 with TRBJ2-7; 12 bases agree with TRBD2. Germline lookup yields CDR1 SGHKS and CDR2 YYEKEE (reference sequence). The V gene end was trimmed by 0 bases and the J gene end by 1 base; junction bases not matched to a gene: 2. CDR3 size: 16 residues. The CDR3 sequence is CASSLGTSGISYEQYF. For the CDR3, the DNA is TGTGCCAGCAGCTTGGGGACTAGCGGGATATCCTACGAGCAGTACTTC. The whole variable domain, remainder taken from reference TRBV5-5 and TRBJ2-7, is DAGVTQSPTHLIKTRGQQVTLRCSPISGHKSVSWYQQVLGQGPQFIFQYYEKEERGRGNFPDRFSARQFPNYSSELNVNALLLGDSALYLCASSLGTSGISYEQYFGPGTRLTVT.

The chain couples TRBV7-9 to TRBJ2-5; D unresolved. From germline, CDR1 is SEHNR and CDR2 FQNEAQ (reference sequence). Trimming left V 7 bases short and J 1 base short, with 19 bases between. This CDR3 comprises 16 residues. CDR3 sequence: CASTPQELRFQETQYF. The CDR3 DNA sequence: TGTGCCAGCACCCCGCAGGAGCTAAGATTCCAAGAGACCCAGTACTTC.